This T cell receptor (beta chain) is drawn from a study of identical twins. This clonotype has just a few counts. TCRdb re-analysed the 5' RACE reads in MiXCR, keeping a single row per CDR3 protein. The sample holds roughly 750,000 distinct CDR3 sequences, 21% seen once. With no exceptions, donors were healthy Caucasians. The data were also submitted as part of a second study, on T cells expressing NK-cell markers. That source adds: Sorting was limited to alpha-beta TCR-expressing T cells with an anti-gamma-delta TCR antibody in several experiments.

This TCR was recovered from a woman aged 18 to 35 in good health. Sequenced sample: PBMCs.

Here the CDR3 reads CASSGTGMGGKNIQYF. CDR3 sequence (DNA): TGTGCCAGCAGTGGTACAGGGATGGGTGGCAAAAACATTCAGTACTTC. The V call is TRBV25-1, the J call TRBJ2-4; possibly TRBD1 for D (6 bases). The V gene lost 4 bases and the J gene lost 3 bases, with 16 bases spanning the gap. The CDR3 consists of 16 residues. Germline V gene data show CDR1 as MGHDK and CDR2 as SYGVNS.